The next 26 T cell receptor beta chains were all read from a single sample in a study of T cell clonotyping in hematopoietic cell transplantation. Assay: immunoSEQ multiplex PCR; the TCRdb copy retains only in-frame clones and omits some. The sample contains 30,000 to 45,000 clones, over 70% of which appear only once. Source material: peripheral blood mononuclear cells. These receptors all stem from a middle-aged woman in good health. Some clones in this sample may be carry-over from other donors' samples.

The chain is built from TRBV7-9 and TRBJ2-2, with TRBD1 as a possible D gene (6 bases). Germline CDR1 reads SEHNR; CDR2 reads FQNEAQ (reference sequence). The CDR3 is made up of 19 amino acids. Trimming pared 2 bases from V and 4 bases from J, leaving 23 bases between. CDR3 DNA sequence: TGTGCCAGCAGCTTAATCCCGATACAGGGAAGTGGTCTCACCGGGGAGCTGTTTTTT. It is translated as CASSLIPIQGSGLTGELFF.

V gene TRBV2 combines with J gene TRBJ1-5; D unclear. The germline V gene has CDR1 SNHLY and CDR2 FYNNEI. Trimming pared 4 bases from V and 3 bases from J, leaving 16 bases between. The CDR3 is 16 residues long. Written as DNA, the CDR3 is TGTGCCAGCAGTGGTCGTGGAGGGCCGGACAATCAGCCCCAGCATTTT. It specifies CASSGRGGPDNQPQHF.

This chain joins TRBV6-1 and TRBJ1-2; unclear D gene. The CDR3 runs 15 residues. V lost 0 bases to trimming and J lost 3 bases, with 11 bases between them. CDR1 MNHNS and CDR2 SASEGT come from the germline V gene. Here the CDR3 reads CASSEAQTAYYGYTF. The CDR3 bases are TGTGCCAGCAGTGAAGCGCAAACAGCCTACTATGGCTACACCTTC.

The chain joins TRBV7-2 to TRBJ2-7, with D possibly being TRBD1 (6 bases). Germline loops: CDR1 SGHTA, CDR2 FQGNSA. This CDR3 has 15 amino acids. Between the trimmed V and J ends, which lost 5 bases and 2 bases, there was a span of 16 bases. The CDR3 is CASSRPEDSTYEQYF. In DNA, the CDR3 is TGTGCCAGCAGCCGCCCGGAGGACAGTACCTACGAGCAGTACTTC.

This chain connects TRBV5-4 to TRBJ1-2; D ambiguous. Per germline, CDR1 SGHNT and CDR2 YYREEE (reference sequence). The CDR3 is made up of 15 amino acids. Between the trimmed V and J ends, which lost 3 bases and 8 bases, there was a span of 20 bases. CDR3 coding DNA: TGTGCCAGCAGCTCAAACCCCACCCCGCAGACGGGCTACACCTTC. Amino acids: CASSSNPTPQTGYTF.

This clone was seen a single time. The chain uses TRBV18 and TRBJ2-7; 7 bases agree with TRBD2. Germline lookup yields CDR1 KGHSH and CDR2 LQKENI. The J segment lost 6 bases and the V segment lost 6 bases, leaving 14 bases of the junction unmatched. This CDR3 has 15 residues. CDR3 nucleotides: TGTGCCAGCTCCAAAGAGCGGGACTCCTCGGGCGAGCAGTACTTC. Amino acid sequence: CASSKERDSSGEQYF.

This clone was found a few times. The chain joins TRBV5-1 to TRBJ2-3; TRBD2 is a possible D gene (5 bases). Trimming pared 3 bases from V and 9 bases from J, leaving 17 bases between. The CDR3 contains 14 residues. The germline gives CDR1 SGHRS, CDR2 YFSETQ. The CDR3 coding sequence is TGCGCCAGCAGCTCGGAACGAACAGCGGAGACGCAGTATTTT. Its translation is CASSSERTAETQYF.

The chain has TRBV7-3 and TRBJ2-2; 8 positions agree with TRBD2. Germline V gives CDR1 SGHTA, CDR2 FQGTGA. The CDR3 runs to 16 residues. J was trimmed by 3 bases and V by 4 bases; bases with no gene match: 7. The CDR3 loop is CASSSDPGLDTGELFF. The CDR3 nucleotides are TGTGCCAGCAGCTCGGATCCGGGACTAGACACCGGGGAGCTGTTTTTT.

J is TRBJ1-2 and V is TRBV11-2; D not resolved. V dropped 5 bases and J dropped 2 bases, with 15 bases sitting between them. The CDR3 has 15 residues. Germline CDR1 is SGHAT and CDR2 is FQNNGV. The CDR3 DNA sequence: TGTGCCAGCAGCCCGATCGGTGCGGCGAACTATGGCTACACCTTC. Translating gives CASSPIGAANYGYTF.

This rearrangement joins TRBV6-1 to TRBJ2-5; 11 positions match TRBD1. Germline V CDR1 and CDR2: MNHNS, SASEGT. Trimming at V came to 6 bases and at J to 3 bases, leaving 3 bases not matched to a gene. The CDR3 spans 14 residues. The CDR3 DNA follows: TGTGCCAGCAGGAGGACAGGGGGCAAAGAGACCCAGTACTTC. Translation gives CASRRTGGKETQYF.

Only one count was recorded for this clone. The CDR3: CASSLASSINEQFF. In nucleotides, the CDR3 is TGCGCCAGCAGCTTGGCTAGCAGTATCAATGAGCAGTTCTTC. The genes are TRBV5-1 and TRBJ2-1; perhaps TRBD2 as D (5 bases). V was clipped by 0 bases and J by 6 bases, with 10 bases between them. This CDR3 has 14 amino acids. The germline CDR1 and CDR2 sequences are SGHRS and YFSETQ.

The chain recombines TRBV5-6 with TRBJ1-1; perhaps TRBD1 as D (6 bases). The CDR3 loop spans 15 amino acids. Germline CDR1 and CDR2: SGHDT and YYEEEE. Trimming stripped 4 bases from V and 3 bases from J, with 16 bases between. CDR3 sequence (DNA): TGTGCCAGCAGCGTGGGAGGACAGTTGCACACTGAAGCTTTCTTT. Translated: CASSVGGQLHTEAFF. Full variable domain (outside the CDR3, taken from reference TRBV5-6 and TRBJ1-1): DAGVTQSPTHLIKTRGQQVTLRCSPKSGHDTVSWYQQALGQGPQFIFQYYEEEERQRGNFPDRFSGHQFPNYSSELNVNALLLGDSALYLCASSVGGQLHTEAFFGQGTRLTVV.

The chain is built from TRBV28 and TRBJ2-7, with D possibly matching TRBD2 (6 bases). Germline V CDR1 and CDR2: MDHEN, SYDVKM. Deletions cut 2 bases from V and 3 bases from J, with 14 bases between. The CDR3 is 15 amino acids. The CDR3 region is CASSLGGNVFYEQYF. In DNA form, the CDR3 reads TGTGCCAGCAGTTTAGGCGGGAACGTGTTCTACGAGCAGTACTTC.

The CDR3 DNA reads as TGTGCCAGTAGCCGGACTAGCGGGAGCTCCTACGAGCAGTACTTC. Amino acid sequence: CASSRTSGSSYEQYF. The chain has TRBV19 and TRBJ2-7; 13 bases are shared with TRBD2. This CDR3 contains 15 residues. The V gene's germline CDR1 is LNHDA and CDR2 SQIVND (reference sequence). After removal of 6 bases from V and 0 bases from J, the junction contained 2 bases not matched to a gene.

The chain links TRBV7-6 to TRBJ1-1; D remains ambiguous. CDR3 length: 14 amino acids. The V gene's germline CDR1 is SGHVS and CDR2 FNYEAQ. Deletions cut 2 bases from V and 2 bases from J, with 9 bases between. CDR3 region: CASSLWNRNTEAFF. As DNA, the CDR3 is TGTGCCAGCAGCTTATGGAACAGAAACACTGAAGCTTTCTTT.

The table lists this clone with a few counts. The V call is TRBV10-3, the J call TRBJ1-5, with a tentative D call TRBD1 (5 bases). The V end was cut by 2 bases, the J end by 1 base, with 9 bases between. From germline, CDR1 is ENHRY and CDR2 SYGVKD. The CDR3 sequence is 15 residues long. In DNA, the CDR3 is TGTGCCATCAGTGAGGCAGGGAAGAGCAATCAGCCCCAGCATTTT. This gives the protein CAISEAGKSNQPQHF.

The chain recombines TRBV20-1 with TRBJ1-1; D call uncertain. CDR1 is DFQATT, CDR2 SNEGSKA, per germline (reference sequence). V shed 5 bases and J shed 7 bases, with 11 bases lying between them. CDR3 length equals 11 residues. CDR3 sequence reads: CSASRRDEAFF. CDR3 coding DNA: TGCAGTGCTTCTCGCCGGGATGAAGCTTTCTTT.

The V gene is TRBV28, the J gene TRBJ2-7; tentatively, D is TRBD2 (6 bases). Germline V gene sequence: CDR1 MDHEN, CDR2 SYDVKM. Trimming took off 7 bases at V and 3 bases at J, with 10 bases between the two ends. This CDR3 region has 12 residues. CDR3 nucleotide sequence: TGTGCCAGCACTATGGAGGGCTACGAGCAGTACTTC. Protein sequence: CASTMEGYEQYF.

The rearrangement uses TRBV6-5 and TRBJ2-1, with 10 bases that match TRBD2. Trimming took 5 bases from V and 3 from J; bases not matched to a gene: 1. The CDR3 is made up of 14 amino acids. Germline values: CDR1 MNHEY, CDR2 SVGAGI. The CDR3 loop reads CASSRLAGYNEQFF. CDR3 in DNA: TGTGCCAGCAGTCGACTAGCGGGCTACAATGAGCAGTTCTTC.

This clone occurred once. The chain recombines TRBV7-2 with TRBJ2-2; D is unclear. Germline CDR1 reads SGHTA; CDR2 reads FQGNSA. Trimming removed 4 bases from V and 0 bases from J, with 9 bases in between. CDR3 length: 15 amino acids. For the CDR3, the DNA is TGTGCCAGCAGCTCGGCACCGACGAACACCGGGGAGCTGTTTTTT. Protein: CASSSAPTNTGELFF.

This clone has just one count. The chain's CDR3 is CASSPGLAGTYEQYF. CDR3 DNA sequence: TGTGCCAGCAGTCCGGGACTAGCGGGGACCTACGAGCAGTACTTC. The rearrangement uses TRBV27 and TRBJ2-7, with 13 nucleotides matching TRBD2. J gave up 2 bases and V 5 bases, and 3 bases lay outside the gene matches. The germline CDR1 and CDR2 sequences are MNHEY and SMNVEV (reference sequence). The CDR3 length is 15 residues.

The chain recombines TRBV5-1 with TRBJ2-1; D is perhaps TRBD1 (6 bases). CDR1 and CDR2 (germline): SGHRS, YFSETQ. Trimming stripped 1 base from V and 6 bases from J, with 17 bases between. The CDR3 has 16 amino acids. The CDR3 loop is CASSLRGGREFNEQFF. The CDR3, as DNA: TGCGCCAGCAGCTTGCGAGGGGGTCGAGAATTCAATGAGCAGTTCTTC. The entire variable domain, with the rest obtained from reference TRBV5-1 and TRBJ2-1, is as follows: KAGVTQTPRYLIKTRGQQVTLSCSPISGHRSVSWYQQTPGQGLQFLFEYFSETQRNKGNFPGRFSGRQFSNSRSEMNVSTLELGDSALYLCASSLRGGREFNEQFFGPGTRLTVL.

V and J are TRBV20-1 and TRBJ1-1; D not resolved. This CDR3 region has 11 residues. CDR1 DFQATT and CDR2 SNEGSKA come from the germline V gene (reference sequence). Trimming removed 3 bases at V and 5 bases at J, with 7 bases between. CDR3 protein: CSARPRTEAFF. The CDR3 coding sequence is TGCAGTGCTAGGCCCAGAACTGAAGCTTTCTTT.

This clone was recorded only once. Mismatch with germline at one junction end may stem from a read error. The rearrangement links TRBV30 to TRBJ1-3, with D uncertain. This CDR3 has 15 residues. Germline values: CDR1 GTSNPN, CDR2 SVGIG (reference sequence). CDR3 nucleotide sequence: TGTGCCTGGAGTGCACCATCCCCCGCCGATGATAAGGCCGATTTT. It translates to CAWSAPSPADDKADF.

The chain combines TRBV7-2 with TRBJ2-7; TRBD2 matches at 10 bases. There are 17 residues in the CDR3. With V trimmed by 1 base and J by 9 bases, 15 bases remained unmatched. CDR1 and CDR2 from the germline V gene are SGHTA and FQGNSA. The CDR3 DNA sequence: TGTGCCAGCAGCTTAGAATCTAGCGGGAGTCGGAAGGTTGGGCAGTACTTC. It translates to CASSLESSGSRKVGQYF.

The chain is built from TRBV30 and TRBJ2-3; perhaps TRBD1 as D (6 bases). CDR3 length: 15 residues. CDR1 is GTSNPN, CDR2 SVGIG, per germline (reference sequence). V lost 2 bases to trimming and J lost 2 bases, with 14 bases between them. Written as DNA, the CDR3 is TGTGCCTGGAGTCTCGGGACACCTACCACAGATACGCAGTATTTT. Its protein is CAWSLGTPTTDTQYF. Together with reference TRBV30 and TRBJ2-3, the CDR3 gives the full variable domain: SQTIHQWPATLVQPVGSPLSLECTVEGTSNPNLYWYRQAAGRGLQLLFYSVGIGQISSEVPQNLSASRPQDRQFILSSKKLLLSDSGFYLCAWSLGTPTTDTQYFGPGTRLTVL.